This T cell receptor beta chain was profiled in a study of blood T cells in healthy people across ages. Approximately 9.4 milliliters was the volume of peripheral blood drawn from each donor. The amount of total RNA extracted per sample was at least 6 micrograms. Comment on this clonotype: Its specificity is not known.

Study-wide findings and caveats: Versus aged donors, long-lived donors had higher diversity and more naive CD4+ cells. Measured against age, TCR beta diversity per million T cells decreased in a roughly linear manner.

Germline V gene lookup returns CDR1 SGHRS and CDR2 YFSETQ. Trimming took 2 bases from V and 6 from J; bases not matched to a gene: 4. This CDR3 has 14 residues. Together with a sample-barcoded 5' primer, a J-beta primer mix was included in a second PCR lasting roughly 6 to 12 cycles. In TCRdb, the 5' RACE reads were re-called with MiXCR into one record per CDR3 protein. There are around 1,500,000 distinct CDR3 sequences in the sample; roughly 28% occur only once, and 7.7% lies in the top ten. Sequences were obtained from blood. The gene calls are TRBV5-1 and TRBJ2-1; TRBD2 matches at 8 bases. The receptor was isolated from a young woman in good health. The CDR3 protein is CASSFSLAGNEQFF. The CDR3 coding sequence is TGCGCCAGCAGCTTTAGTCTAGCGGGCAATGAGCAGTTCTTC.